This T cell receptor (beta chain) was recorded in a study of T cell responses to AZD1222 COVID-19 vaccine. Some clones are missing from TCRdb's copy, which holds only in-frame ones; the method was immunoSEQ multiplex PCR. The sample contains about 140,000 clones, over 65% of which appear only once. CDR1 and CDR2 (germline): LGHDT, YNNKEL (reference sequence). V was trimmed by 0 bases and J by 0 bases, leaving 12 bases between them. The length of the CDR3 is 17 residues. The chain combines TRBV3-1 (or the pseudogene TRBV3-2) with TRBJ2-4; D is possibly TRBD1 or TRBD2 (5 bases each). Sequenced material: peripheral blood, taken on day 0 of AZD1222 vaccination. This clonotype was sampled from an adult in good health. This CDR3 reads CASSQEGLGTAKNIQYF. The CDR3 DNA follows: TGTGCCAGCAGCCAAGAAGGACTCGGGACAGCCAAAAACATTCAGTACTTC.